Listed here are 11 T cell receptor beta chains from one sample, sequenced in a study of cytomegalovirus exposure and HLA in healthy donors. It was with 60 Vbeta and 13 Jbeta primers that the PCR ran. Assay: immunoSEQ multiplex PCR; the TCRdb copy retains only in-frame clones and omits some. This table holds roughly 200,000 clones, roughly 80% found once. The sequenced material came from PBMCs. These receptors all stem from a woman between 18 and 30 years old in good health and CMV-seronegative.

The rearrangement uses TRBV29-1 and TRBJ2-3, with D tentatively TRBD2 (6 bases). Germline V gene sequence: CDR1 SQVTM, CDR2 ANQGSEA. Trimming removed 2 bases from V and 6 bases from J, with 12 bases in between. The CDR3 has 13 amino acids. This CDR3 is CSVEFGSGDTQYF. The CDR3, as DNA: TGCAGCGTTGAATTCGGGAGCGGGGATACGCAGTATTTT.

This chain links TRBV27 with TRBJ2-3; D ambiguous. The V gene lost 2 bases and the J gene lost 0 bases, with 12 bases spanning the gap. CDR3 size: 16 residues. Germline values: CDR1 MNHEY, CDR2 SMNVEV (reference sequence). CDR3 amino acids: CASSLRSIISTDTQYF. The CDR3 DNA reads as TGTGCCAGCAGTTTACGGTCTATTATTAGCACAGATACGCAGTATTTT.

This chain links TRBV5-1 with TRBJ1-5; D remains ambiguous. V lost 0 bases to trimming and J lost 6 bases, with 13 bases between them. Germline CDR1 reads SGHRS; CDR2 reads YFSETQ. The CDR3 contains 15 residues. The CDR3 coding sequence is TGCGCCAGCAGCTTGGGAGGGAGTCGGGGTCAGCCCCAGCATTTT. Translated: CASSLGGSRGQPQHF.

This rearrangement joins TRBV7-6 to TRBJ2-5, with TRBD1 identical over 8 bases. V was clipped by 0 bases and J by 0 bases; unmatched bases: 3. The V gene's germline CDR1 is SGHVS and CDR2 FNYEAQ. CDR3 size: 16 residues. The CDR3 protein is CASSLAGTGDQETQYF. The CDR3 bases are TGTGCCAGCAGCTTAGCGGGGACAGGAGACCAAGAGACCCAGTACTTC.

The chain has TRBV4-1 and TRBJ1-4; D not certain. Germline V gene data show CDR1 as MGHRA and CDR2 as YSYEKL. The V end was cut by 4 bases, the J end by 0 bases, with 9 bases between. This CDR3 comprises 15 residues. CDR3 in DNA: TGCGCCAGCAGCCGTTTCTACTCAACTAATGAAAAACTGTTTTTT. Encoded protein: CASSRFYSTNEKLFF.

This chain connects TRBV11-2 to TRBJ1-1; 10 positions agree with TRBD1. The CDR3 has 17 amino acids. The germline CDR1 and CDR2 sequences are SGHAT and FQNNGV. V gave up 5 bases and J gave up 3 bases; unmatched junction bases: 12. The CDR3 DNA sequence: TGTGCCAGCAGCACTGACAGGGGGCCCAGTTTGTACACTGAAGCTTTCTTT. This sequence encodes CASSTDRGPSLYTEAFF.

The chain links TRBV5-4 to TRBJ1-1; 7 bases are shared with TRBD1. Germline CDR1 and CDR2: SGHNT and YYREEE (reference sequence). CDR3 length: 16 residues. The junction had 11 bases not matched to a gene; V was cut back by 5 bases and J by 1 base. The CDR3 DNA is TGTGCCAGCAGGAACATTCCGGGACAGAAGAACACTGAAGCTTTCTTT. Translating gives CASRNIPGQKNTEAFF.

The chain uses TRBV10-1 and TRBJ1-1; D not certain. CDR3 length equals 13 residues. Trimming stripped 3 bases from V and 0 bases from J, with 5 bases between. Germline V gene data show CDR1 as WNHNN and CDR2 as SYGVQD (reference sequence). CDR3 protein: CASSDNMNTEAFF. The CDR3 bases are TGCGCCAGCAGTGACAACATGAACACTGAAGCTTTCTTT.

V gene TRBV5-1 combines with J gene TRBJ2-1, with 7 bases matching TRBD2. Germline values: CDR1 SGHRS, CDR2 YFSETQ. This CDR3 is built from 16 residues. Trimming at V came to 0 bases and at J to 9 bases, leaving 12 bases not matched to a gene. The DNA for the CDR3 is TGCGCCAGCAGCTTGGGAGGTGCGGGAGAGTATCTTGAGCAGTTCTTC. Its protein is CASSLGGAGEYLEQFF.

The chain carries TRBV30 and TRBJ2-2, with D perhaps matching TRBD1 (6 bases). V lost 5 bases and J 5 bases, leaving 9 bases between the germline ends. This CDR3 is built from 12 residues. CDR1 and CDR2 from the germline V gene are GTSNPN and SVGIG (reference sequence). CDR3 sequence (DNA): TGTGCCTGGCAGGGGAATACCGGGGAGCTGTTTTTT. This codes for CAWQGNTGELFF.

The table lists this clone with a few counts. V usage is TRBV7-2 and J usage is TRBJ1-5; TRBD1 matches at 7 bases. V shed 5 bases and J 0 bases; nucleotides not matched to a gene: 4. Germline values: CDR1 SGHTA, CDR2 FQGNSA. This CDR3 is 15 amino acids long. CDR3 sequence (DNA): TGTGCCAGCAGCCCAGGGGGGAATAGCAATCAGCCCCAGCATTTT. It encodes CASSPGGNSNQPQHF.